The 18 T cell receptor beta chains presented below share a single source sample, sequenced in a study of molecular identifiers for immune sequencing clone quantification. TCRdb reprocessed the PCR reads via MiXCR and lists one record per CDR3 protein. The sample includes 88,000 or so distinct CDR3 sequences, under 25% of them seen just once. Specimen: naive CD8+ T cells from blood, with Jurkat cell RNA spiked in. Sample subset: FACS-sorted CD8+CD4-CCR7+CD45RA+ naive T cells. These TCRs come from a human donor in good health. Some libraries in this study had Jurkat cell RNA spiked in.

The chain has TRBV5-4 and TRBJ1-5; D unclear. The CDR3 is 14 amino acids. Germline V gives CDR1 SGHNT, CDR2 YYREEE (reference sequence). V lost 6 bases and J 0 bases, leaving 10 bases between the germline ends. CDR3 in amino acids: CASKDWASNQPQHF. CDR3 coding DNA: TGTGCCAGCAAGGACTGGGCTAGCAATCAGCCCCAGCATTTT.

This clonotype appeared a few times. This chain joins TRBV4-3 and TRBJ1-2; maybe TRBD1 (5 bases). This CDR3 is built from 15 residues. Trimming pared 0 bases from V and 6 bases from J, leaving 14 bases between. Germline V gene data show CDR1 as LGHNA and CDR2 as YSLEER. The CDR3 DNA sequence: TGCGCCAGCAGCCAAGAGATGGGGGAAGGGGATGGCTACACCTTC. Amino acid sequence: CASSQEMGEGDGYTF.

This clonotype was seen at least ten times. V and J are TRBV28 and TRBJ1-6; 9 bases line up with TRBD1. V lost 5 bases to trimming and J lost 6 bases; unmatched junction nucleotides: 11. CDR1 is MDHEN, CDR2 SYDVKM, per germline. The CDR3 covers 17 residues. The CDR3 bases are TGTGCCAGCAGTGCCGTGCCGGGACAGGGTCTTAATTCACCCCTCCACTTT. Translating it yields CASSAVPGQGLNSPLHF.

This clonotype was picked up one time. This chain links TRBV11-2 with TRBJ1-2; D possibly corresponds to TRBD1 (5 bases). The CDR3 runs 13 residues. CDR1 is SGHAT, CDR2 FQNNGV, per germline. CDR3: CAIYPQGDYGYTF. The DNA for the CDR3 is TGTGCTATATACCCCCAGGGCGACTATGGCTACACCTTC.

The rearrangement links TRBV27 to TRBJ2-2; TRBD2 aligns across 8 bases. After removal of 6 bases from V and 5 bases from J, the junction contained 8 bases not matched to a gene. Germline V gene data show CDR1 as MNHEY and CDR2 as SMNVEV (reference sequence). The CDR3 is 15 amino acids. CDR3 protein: CASSSRLATTGELFF. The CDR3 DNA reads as TGTGCCAGCAGCTCCCGACTAGCGACTACCGGGGAGCTGTTTTTT.

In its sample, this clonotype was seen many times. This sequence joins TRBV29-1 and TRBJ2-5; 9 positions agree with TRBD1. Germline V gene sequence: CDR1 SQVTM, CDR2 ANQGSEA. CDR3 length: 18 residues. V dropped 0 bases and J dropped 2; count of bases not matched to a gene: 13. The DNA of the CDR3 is TGCAGCGTTGAAGATTGGGACAGGGCCTTTCACACACAAGAGACCCAGTACTTC. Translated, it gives CSVEDWDRAFHTQETQYF.

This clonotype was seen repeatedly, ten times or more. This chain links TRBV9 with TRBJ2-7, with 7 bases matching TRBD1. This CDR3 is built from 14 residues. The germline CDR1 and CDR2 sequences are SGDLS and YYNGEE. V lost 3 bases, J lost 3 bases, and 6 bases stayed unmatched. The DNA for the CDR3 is TGTGCCAGCAGCGAACGGACAGGATTCTACGAGCAGTACTTC. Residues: CASSERTGFYEQYF.

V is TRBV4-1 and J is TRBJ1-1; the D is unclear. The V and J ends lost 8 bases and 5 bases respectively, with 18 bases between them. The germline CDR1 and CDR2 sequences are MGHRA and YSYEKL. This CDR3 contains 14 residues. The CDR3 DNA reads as TGCGCCAGCCGGGCCATAGGAATTGGGACTGAAGCTTTCTTT. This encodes CASRAIGIGTEAFF.

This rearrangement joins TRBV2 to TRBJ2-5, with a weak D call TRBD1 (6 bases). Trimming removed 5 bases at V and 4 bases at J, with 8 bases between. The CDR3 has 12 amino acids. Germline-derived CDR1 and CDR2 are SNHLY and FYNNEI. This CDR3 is CASSTRGETQYF. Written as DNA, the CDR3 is TGTGCCAGCAGTACCAGGGGAGAGACCCAGTACTTC.

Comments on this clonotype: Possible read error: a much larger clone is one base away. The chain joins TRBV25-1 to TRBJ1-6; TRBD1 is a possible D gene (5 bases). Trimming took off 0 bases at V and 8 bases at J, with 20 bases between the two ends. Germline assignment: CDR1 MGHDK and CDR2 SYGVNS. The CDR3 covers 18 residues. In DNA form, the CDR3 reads TGTGCCAGCAGTGAATATGGGACCCCCGAGGGAACGGATTCACCCCTCCACTTT. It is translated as CASSEYGTPEGTDSPLHF.

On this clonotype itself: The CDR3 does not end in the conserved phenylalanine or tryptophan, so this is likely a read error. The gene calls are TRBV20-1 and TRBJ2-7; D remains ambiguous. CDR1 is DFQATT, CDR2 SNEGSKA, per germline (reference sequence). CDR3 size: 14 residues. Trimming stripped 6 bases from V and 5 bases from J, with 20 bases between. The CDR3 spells CSASASNRRDEQYS. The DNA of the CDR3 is TGCAGTGCCAGTGCCTCCAACCGACGGGACGAGCAGTACTCC.

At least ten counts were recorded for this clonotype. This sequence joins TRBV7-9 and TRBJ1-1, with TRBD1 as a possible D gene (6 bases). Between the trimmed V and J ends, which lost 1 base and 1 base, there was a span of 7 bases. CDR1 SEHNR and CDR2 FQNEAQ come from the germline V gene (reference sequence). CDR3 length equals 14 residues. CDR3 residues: CASSLGQANTEAFF. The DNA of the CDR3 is TGTGCCAGCAGCTTAGGACAGGCGAACACTGAAGCTTTCTTT.

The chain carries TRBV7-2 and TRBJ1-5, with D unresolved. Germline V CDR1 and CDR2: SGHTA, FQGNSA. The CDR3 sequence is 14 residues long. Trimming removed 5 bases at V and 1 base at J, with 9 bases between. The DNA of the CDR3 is TGTGCCAGCAGCGACACCCCCAGCAATCAGCCCCAGCATTTT. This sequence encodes CASSDTPSNQPQHF.

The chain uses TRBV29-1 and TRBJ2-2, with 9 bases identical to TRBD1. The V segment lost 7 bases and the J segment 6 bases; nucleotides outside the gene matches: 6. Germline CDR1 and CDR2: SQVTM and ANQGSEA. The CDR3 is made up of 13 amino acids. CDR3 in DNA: TGCAGCGGGGGACAGGGTACGGCCGGGGAGCTGTTTTTT. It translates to CSGGQGTAGELFF.

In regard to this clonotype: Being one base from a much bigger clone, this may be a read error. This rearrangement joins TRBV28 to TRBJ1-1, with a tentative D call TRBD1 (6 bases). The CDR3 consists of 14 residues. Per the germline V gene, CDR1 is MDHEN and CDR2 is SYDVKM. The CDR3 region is CASSLSGAGTEASF. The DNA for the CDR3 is TGTGCCAGCAGTTTATCAGGGGCTGGCACTGAAGCTTCCTTT.

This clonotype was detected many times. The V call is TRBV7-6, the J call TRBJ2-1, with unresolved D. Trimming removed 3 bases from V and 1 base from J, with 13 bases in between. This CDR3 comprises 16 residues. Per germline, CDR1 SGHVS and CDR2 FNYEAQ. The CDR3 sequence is CASSFTPEWSYNEQFF. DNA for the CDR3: TGTGCCAGCAGCTTTACCCCCGAATGGTCCTACAATGAGCAGTTCTTC.

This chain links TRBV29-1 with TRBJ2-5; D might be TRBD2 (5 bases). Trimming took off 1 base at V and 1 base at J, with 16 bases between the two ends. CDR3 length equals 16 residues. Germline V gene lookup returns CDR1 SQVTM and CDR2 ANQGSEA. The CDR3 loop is CSVEGAAAPGQETQYF. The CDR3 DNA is TGCAGCGTTGAAGGAGCGGCGGCGCCAGGCCAAGAGACCCAGTACTTC.

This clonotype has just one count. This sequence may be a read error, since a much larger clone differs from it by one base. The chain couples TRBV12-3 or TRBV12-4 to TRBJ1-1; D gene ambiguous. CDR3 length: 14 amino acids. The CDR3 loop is CASGFVRLNTEAFF. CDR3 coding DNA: TGTGCCAGCGGTTTTGTCAGACTGAACACTGAAGCTTTCTTT.